The next 26 T cell receptor beta chains were all read from a single sample in a study of blood T cell repertoires in COVID-19 (TCRdb year 2020). Library preparation used the immunoSEQ multiplex PCR assay. TCRdb took over this immuneACCESS table, retaining in-frame rearrangements with V and J assigned. Such tables are incomplete; in checked studies, under half of the missing clones stem from an unresolved V gene, and the remainder is unexplained. For this sample the table gives 200,000 to 250,000 clones, of which around 88% were detected only once. Jointly, the top ten make up about 14% of the sample. Sequencing was performed on PBMCs or T cells enriched from blood (not recorded which). The receptors originated from a woman in her forties or fifties with acute COVID-19.

This chain connects TRBV29-1 to TRBJ1-1; D perhaps matches TRBD1 (6 bases). Germline V lookup: CDR1 SQVTM, CDR2 ANQGSEA. The CDR3 spans 13 residues. Deletions cut 7 bases from V and 0 bases from J, with 12 bases between. The CDR3 bases are TGCAGCGGGTCCGGACAGATGAACACTGAAGCTTTCTTT. As protein: CSGSGQMNTEAFF.

The V gene is TRBV13, the J gene TRBJ2-7, with D perhaps matching TRBD1 (5 bases). Per germline, CDR1 PRHDT and CDR2 FYEKMQ (reference sequence). Trimming removed 1 base at V and 2 bases at J, with 12 bases between. The CDR3 runs 15 residues. DNA of the CDR3: TGTGCCAGCAGCTTAGATGACAGACCCACCTACGAGCAGTACTTC. It encodes CASSLDDRPTYEQYF.

The chain is built from TRBV19 and TRBJ1-1; D gene uncertain. The CDR3 is 13 residues long. Trimming cost V 5 bases and J 0 bases, with 7 bases left between them. Germline-derived CDR1 and CDR2 are LNHDA and SQIVND (reference sequence). The CDR3 is CASSPTVNTEAFF. CDR3 bases: TGTGCCAGTAGTCCCACAGTGAACACTGAAGCTTTCTTT.

This chain joins TRBV2 and TRBJ1-2, with D possibly TRBD1 on 6 matching bases. From germline, CDR1 is SNHLY and CDR2 FYNNEI. This CDR3 spans 13 amino acids. Trimming left V 9 bases short and J 0 bases short, with 11 bases between. The CDR3 is CASPRTANYGYTF. CDR3 coding DNA: TGTGCCAGTCCTAGGACAGCTAACTATGGCTACACCTTC.

The table lists this clone with a few counts. The CDR3 region has the DNA TGTGCCAGCAGCTTAGAAGGGACTAGCGGGAGGTTTTACAATGAGCAGTTCTTC. Protein product: CASSLEGTSGRFYNEQFF. The chain recombines TRBV7-2 with TRBJ2-1; 15 positions match TRBD2. V lost 1 base, J lost 4 bases, and 5 bases stayed unmatched. Germline V CDR1 and CDR2: SGHTA, FQGNSA. The CDR3 runs 18 residues.

The chain has TRBV7-2 and TRBJ2-1; D gene unclear. The CDR3 length is 12 residues. Germline V gene lookup returns CDR1 SGHTA and CDR2 FQGNSA. V was cut by 3 bases and J by 9 bases, with 9 bases left in between. DNA for the CDR3: TGTGCCAGCAGCTTCTTCCCCAGTGAGCAGTTCTTC. Translating gives CASSFFPSEQFF.

The J gene is TRBJ1-3, the V gene TRBV4-1; weak D call: TRBD1 (5 bases). V lost 1 base to trimming and J lost 0 bases, with 13 bases between them. Germline CDR1 is MGHRA and CDR2 is YSYEKL. There are 17 residues in the CDR3. In DNA, the CDR3 is TGCGCCAGCAGCCAAGCTGGCAGGGTCCTCTCTGGAAACACCATATATTTT. This codes for CASSQAGRVLSGNTIYF.

The genes are TRBV7-2 and TRBJ2-3, with 9 bases matching TRBD2. There are 15 residues in the CDR3. Germline CDR1 SGHTA, CDR2 FQGNSA. V shed 6 bases, J shed 1 base, and the junction held 5 bases outside the gene matches. CDR3 nucleotides: TGTGCCAGCAGTCCTAGCGGGGTCCGCACAGATACGCAGTATTTT. Translated: CASSPSGVRTDTQYF.

V and J are TRBV5-4 and TRBJ2-7; D may be TRBD1 (6 bases). This CDR3 contains 14 residues. From germline, CDR1 is SGHNT and CDR2 YYREEE (reference sequence). Trimming removed 4 bases at V and 9 bases at J, with 20 bases between. CDR3 loop: CASSGGVGGGRQYF. The CDR3 nucleotides read TGTGCCAGCAGCGGTGGGGTTGGTGGGGGCCGGCAGTACTTC.

The chain uses TRBV20-1 and TRBJ2-7, with TRBD2 as a possible D gene (5 bases). The germline V gene has CDR1 DFQATT and CDR2 SNEGSKA (reference sequence). The CDR3 totals 11 residues. V was shortened by 6 bases and J by 5 bases, with 11 bases between the two germline ends. The CDR3 protein is CSARRSDEQYF. In DNA form, the CDR3 reads TGCAGTGCCAGGAGGTCCGACGAGCAGTACTTC.

The chain links TRBV7-2 to TRBJ2-2, with D perhaps TRBD1 (6 bases). V lost 1 base and J lost 5, with 11 bases in between. This CDR3 is built from 15 residues. CDR1 and CDR2 from the germline V gene are SGHTA and FQGNSA. CDR3 bases: TGTGCCAGCAGCTTAGTGGGGGCTGGAACCGGGGAGCTGTTTTTT. Translation: CASSLVGAGTGELFF.

The chain recombines TRBV12-3 or TRBV12-4 with TRBJ2-2; 8 bases match TRBD1. J was trimmed by 3 bases and V by 6 bases; bases with no gene match: 0. This CDR3 comprises 13 residues. This CDR3 reads CASRGQDTGELFF. The CDR3 DNA follows: TGTGCCAGCAGGGGACAGGACACCGGGGAGCTGTTTTTT.

The chain recombines TRBV28 with TRBJ1-5; D is possibly TRBD1 (6 bases). CDR1 and CDR2 from the germline V gene are MDHEN and SYDVKM. Trimming cost V 2 bases and J 4 bases, with 21 bases left between them. The CDR3 runs to 18 residues. For the CDR3, the DNA is TGTGCCAGCAGTTTAAGGGGGTTTAGGTCCTTTGGAAATCAGCCCCAGCATTTT. It specifies CASSLRGFRSFGNQPQHF.

J is TRBJ1-4 and V is TRBV28; no definite D call. The CDR3 is 16 amino acids. Per the germline V gene, CDR1 is MDHEN and CDR2 is SYDVKM. V lost 0 bases and J 0 bases, leaving 8 bases between the germline ends. CDR3 sequence (DNA): TGTGCCAGCAGTTTATGGGACTGGCCAACTAATGAAAAACTGTTTTTT. Translating gives CASSLWDWPTNEKLFF.

CDR3 in DNA: TGTGCCAGCAGTTTCAGGGAATCACCCCTCCACTTT. Its translation is CASSFRESPLHF. This sequence joins TRBV28 and TRBJ1-6, with D possibly being TRBD1 (5 bases). The V gene lost 3 bases and the J gene lost 10 bases, with 7 bases spanning the gap. The germline V gene has CDR1 MDHEN and CDR2 SYDVKM. This CDR3 contains 12 residues. Variable domain in full (rest from reference TRBV28 and TRBJ1-6): DVKVTQSSRYLVKRTGEKVFLECVQDMDHENMFWYRQDPGLGLRLIYFSYDVKMKEKGDIPEGYSVSREKKERFSLILESASTNQTSMYLCASSFRESPLHFGNGTRLTVT.

V is TRBV28 and J is TRBJ2-1; 7 bases map to TRBD1. The germline CDR1 and CDR2 sequences are MDHEN and SYDVKM. The CDR3 extends over 15 amino acids. Trimming cost V 6 bases and J 6 bases; bases outside gene matches: 11. Here the CDR3 reads CASSFFPDRVNEQFF. The DNA of the CDR3 is TGTGCCAGCAGCTTCTTTCCCGACAGGGTCAATGAGCAGTTCTTC.

Details on this clone: At one end, the junction sequence differs from germline, possibly due to a read error. The chain recombines TRBV4-1 with TRBJ2-7, with 11 bases matching TRBD2. The CDR3 consists of 16 residues. Germline loops: CDR1 MGHRA, CDR2 YSYEKL. CDR3 sequence: CASSRETSGSSNEQYF. CDR3 coding DNA: TGCGCCAGCAGCCGAGAAACTAGCGGGAGCTCCAACGAGCAGTACTTC.

This sequence joins TRBV5-1 and TRBJ2-7; tentatively, D is TRBD1 (5 bases). Trimming cost V 1 base and J 0 bases, with 5 bases left between them. Germline V gene sequence: CDR1 SGHRS, CDR2 YFSETQ. This CDR3 region has 13 residues. The CDR3 coding sequence is TGCGCCAGCAGCTTGACAGGCTCCTACGAGCAGTACTTC. This encodes CASSLTGSYEQYF. Full variable domain (missing parts from reference TRBV5-1 and TRBJ2-7): KAGVTQTPRYLIKTRGQQVTLSCSPISGHRSVSWYQQTPGQGLQFLFEYFSETQRNKGNFPGRFSGRQFSNSRSEMNVSTLELGDSALYLCASSLTGSYEQYFGPGTRLTVT.

In DNA form, the CDR3 reads TGTGCCAGCTCACCGACAATTAAATTGAATGAAAAACTGTTTTTT. It translates to CASSPTIKLNEKLFF. This chain joins TRBV18 and TRBJ1-4; D gene unclear. CDR3 length equals 15 residues. Trimming shortened V by 3 bases and J by 5 bases, and 13 bases separated the two germline ends. Germline lookup yields CDR1 KGHSH and CDR2 LQKENI.

This rearrangement joins TRBV9 to TRBJ1-2; a weak D match, TRBD1 (6 bases). The germline V gene has CDR1 SGDLS and CDR2 YYNGEE. Trimming took 4 bases from V and 3 from J, leaving 10 bases between them. This CDR3 contains 13 residues. CDR3 sequence reads: CASSKGGDYGYTF. For the CDR3, the DNA is TGTGCCAGCAGCAAAGGGGGGGACTATGGCTACACCTTC.

The V gene is TRBV18, the J gene TRBJ2-1; D is unclear. Germline V CDR1 and CDR2: KGHSH, LQKENI. Trimming shortened V by 0 bases and J by 10 bases, and 7 bases separated the two germline ends. There are 12 residues in the CDR3. This chain's CDR3 is CASSPPSGEQFF. The CDR3 DNA follows: TGTGCCAGCTCACCACCGTCCGGGGAGCAGTTCTTC.

This clone has a single count. J is TRBJ2-7 and V is TRBV7-9, with a possible D match to TRBD2 (5 bases). From germline, CDR1 is SEHNR and CDR2 FQNEAQ (reference sequence). The CDR3 has 16 residues. V lost 1 base and J 2 bases, leaving 15 bases between the germline ends. The CDR3, as DNA: TGTGCCAGCAGCTTAGAGGCAGCGGCCACCCCCTACGAGCAGTACTTC. Its translation is CASSLEAAATPYEQYF.

The gene calls are TRBV5-1 and TRBJ2-2; a weak D match, TRBD1 (5 bases). The V end was cut by 6 bases, the J end by 4 bases, with 10 bases between. Germline CDR1 is SGHRS and CDR2 is YFSETQ. This CDR3 has 13 amino acids. This CDR3 reads CASNQGTTGELFF. DNA for the CDR3: TGCGCCAGCAATCAGGGAACCACCGGGGAGCTGTTTTTT.

The chain carries TRBV5-1 and TRBJ2-5; the D gene is possibly TRBD1 (6 bases). CDR1 and CDR2 from the germline V gene are SGHRS and YFSETQ. The CDR3 is 16 residues long. The V end was cut by 3 bases, the J end by 3 bases, with 18 bases between. CDR3: CASSSIRTDVEETQYF. The CDR3 region has the DNA TGCGCCAGCAGCTCGATAAGGACAGACGTGGAAGAGACCCAGTACTTC.

This chain's CDR3 is CASRSDGAYEQYF. Written as DNA, the CDR3 is TGTGCCAGCAGATCGGACGGGGCCTACGAGCAGTACTTC. V usage is TRBV28 and J usage is TRBJ2-7, with D perhaps matching TRBD2 (5 bases). Looked up from germline, CDR1 is MDHEN and CDR2 is SYDVKM. This CDR3 region has 13 residues. The V and J ends lost 6 bases and 2 bases respectively, with 11 bases between them.

The rearrangement uses TRBV5-1 and TRBJ1-6, with D perhaps TRBD1 (5 bases). The germline V gene encodes CDR1 SGHRS and CDR2 YFSETQ. The CDR3 extends over 13 amino acids. The V and J ends lost 5 bases and 3 bases respectively, with 6 bases between them. CDR3 nucleotide sequence: TGCGCCAGCAGGACAGACTATAATTCACCCCTCCACTTT. It codes for CASRTDYNSPLHF.